This T cell receptor (beta chain) derives from a study of regulatory T cells in long-lasting Graves disease. General study points: Favored gene segments in persistent disease were TRBV28, TRBJ1-2 and TRBJ2-5.

Per germline, CDR1 SGHDT and CDR2 YYEEEE. CDR3 length equals 20 residues. Trimming removed 1 base from V and 1 base from J; junction bases left unmatched: 13. This clonotype was detected a few times. Its target is unknown. HTBI primers from iRepertoire and Arm-PCR of CDR3 regions yielded the TCR beta libraries. In the authors' workflow: Sample data revealed fewer than 70 TRBV and some 14 TRBJ segments. TCRdb itself ran the multiplex PCR reads through MiXCR, one entry per CDR3 protein. These V and J calls derive from TCRdb rather than the authors' analysis. The table includes hundreds of thousands of distinct CDR3 sequences, roughly 15% detected once. The time point was: newly diagnosed GD, antithyroid drugs for less than 3 months. From RNA extracted from PBMCs, the TCR library was made. These data also featured in a second study, about T cells in Graves' hyperthyroidism and ophthalmopathy. As that report states: TCR CDR3 underwent first-round RT-PCR with the HTBI primer set.

The chain recombines TRBV5-6 with TRBJ2-3, with 12 bases identical to TRBD1. Specimen: peripheral blood mononuclear cells (PBMCs), collected at new diagnosis, from a patient treated with antithyroid drugs. The TCR sequence derives from a woman aged 25 to 39 with Graves disease. CDR3 amino acids: CASSLITGTGGAPGTDTQYF. CDR3 nucleotides: TGTGCCAGCAGCTTGATCACCGGGACAGGGGGCGCGCCGGGCACAGATACGCAGTATTTT.